One and the same sample provided the 30 T cell receptor beta chains below, sequenced in a study of blood T cells in healthy people across ages. With a J-beta primer mix and a sample-barcoded 5' primer, a second PCR ran about 6 to 11 cycles. TCRdb called the 5' RACE reads again in MiXCR, with one record for every CDR3 protein. The sample carries a few hundred thousand distinct CDR3 sequences, 50% to 60% recorded once. Sequenced sample: blood. The receptors stem from a man in his fifties or sixties in good health.

This chain joins TRBV19 and TRBJ2-7, with 7 positions matching TRBD1. Germline-derived CDR1 and CDR2 are LNHDA and SQIVND (reference sequence). CDR3 length: 13 residues. The V and J ends lost 8 bases and 5 bases, in that order; junction bases with no gene match: 9. The CDR3 loop is CASGLTGDHEQYF. The CDR3 region has the DNA TGTGCCAGTGGGTTAACAGGGGACCACGAGCAGTACTTC.

The sample holds a few counts of this clonotype. This chain joins TRBV7-9 and TRBJ1-1, with D unresolved. Looked up from germline, CDR1 is SEHNR and CDR2 is FQNEAQ (reference sequence). CDR3 length: 12 amino acids. V lost 1 base, J lost 5 bases, and 5 bases lay in between. The CDR3 loop is CASSLDGTEAFF. The CDR3 nucleotides read TGTGCCAGCAGCTTAGATGGAACTGAAGCTTTCTTT.

This rearrangement joins TRBV20-1 to TRBJ1-1; 7 nucleotides match TRBD1. The V gene end was trimmed by 5 bases and the J gene end by 5 bases; junction bases not matched to a gene: 2. The length of the CDR3 is 11 residues. Germline V lookup: CDR1 DFQATT, CDR2 SNEGSKA (reference sequence). This CDR3 reads CSADRETEAFF. CDR3 nucleotide sequence: TGCAGTGCTGACAGGGAAACTGAAGCTTTCTTT.

The CDR3 loop is CASSLARGSNEQYF. CDR3 coding DNA: TGTGCCAGCAGTTTAGCCAGGGGCAGCAATGAGCAGTACTTC. J is TRBJ2-5 and V is TRBV12-3 or TRBV12-4; D may be TRBD1 (6 bases). There are 14 residues in the CDR3. V shed 0 bases and J shed 11 bases, with 16 bases lying between them.

The chain has TRBV30 and TRBJ2-3; D gene uncertain. This CDR3 region has 15 residues. With 2 bases removed from V and 0 bases from J, the gap between germline ends came to 12 bases. Germline values: CDR1 GTSNPN, CDR2 SVGIG (reference sequence). CDR3 residues: CAWSRRNPSTDTQYF. The CDR3 DNA reads as TGTGCCTGGAGTAGGCGGAATCCTAGCACAGATACGCAGTATTTT.

A remark on this clonotype: A junction boundary mismatches the germline segment, possibly from a read error. The V call is TRBV29-1, the J call TRBJ2-3; 7 nucleotides agree with TRBD2. The CDR3 extends over 14 amino acids. CDR1 SQVTM and CDR2 ANQGSEA come from the germline V gene. Here the CDR3 DNA reads TGCAGCGTTAAAGATAGGAGGGAGGGAGATACGCAGTATTTT. Translated, it gives CSVKDRREGDTQYF.

This clonotype was picked up a small number of times. The J gene is TRBJ2-7, the V gene TRBV5-1; D remains unclear. Between the trimmed V and J ends, which lost 0 bases and 3 bases, there was a span of 13 bases. CDR1 and CDR2 from the germline V gene are SGHRS and YFSETQ. The CDR3 extends over 15 amino acids. The CDR3 region has the DNA TGCGCCAGCAGCTTGGAAGACCCACCAAACTACGAGCAGTACTTC. Residues: CASSLEDPPNYEQYF.

This clonotype turned up a few times. This chain uses TRBV20-1 with TRBJ2-7; D assignment may be TRBD1 or TRBD2 (5 bases each). Near its end, the DNA agrees better with TRBJ2-5, so the J call may be wrong. The germline CDR1 and CDR2 sequences are DFQATT and SNEGSKA (reference sequence). There are 13 residues in the CDR3. CDR3 in amino acids: CSARVRGSETQYF. In nucleotides, the CDR3 is TGCAGTGCTAGAGTGAGGGGTTCGGAGACCCAGTACTTC.

As DNA, the CDR3 is TGTGCCACCTCAGTGGTTGATACGCAGTATTTT. This encodes CATSVVDTQYF. V and J are TRBV6-2 or TRBV6-3 and TRBJ2-3; no firm D call. CDR3 length: 11 amino acids. Trimming stripped 10 bases from V and 6 bases from J, with 11 bases between. The germline CDR1 and CDR2 sequences are MNHEY and SVGEGT.

The rearrangement links TRBV5-1 to TRBJ2-7; 10 positions agree with TRBD1. Germline lookup yields CDR1 SGHRS and CDR2 YFSETQ. The CDR3 is 14 amino acids. V trimming: 3 bases; J trimming: 7 bases; junction bases outside the gene matches: 7. The DNA for the CDR3 is TGCGCCAGCAGCTGGGTGACAGGGGGCAATGAGCAGTACTTC. Protein product: CASSWVTGGNEQYF.

The rearrangement links TRBV6-1 to TRBJ2-3, with 7 bases aligning to TRBD1. The germline gives CDR1 MNHNS, CDR2 SASEGT. This CDR3 contains 15 residues. V shed 5 bases, J shed 4 bases, and the junction held 9 bases outside the gene matches. CDR3 coding DNA: TGTGCCAGCAGTACAGGGGCGTCTTCGGCAGATACGCAGTATTTT. Its translation: CASSTGASSADTQYF.

The chain employs TRBV28 and TRBJ2-1; D is ambiguous. Germline loops: CDR1 MDHEN, CDR2 SYDVKM. V lost 2 bases, J lost 9 bases, and 14 bases lay in between. The CDR3 is made up of 14 amino acids. The CDR3 loop is CASSLAPAGGEQFF. DNA of the CDR3: TGTGCCAGCAGTTTAGCTCCAGCCGGCGGTGAGCAGTTCTTC.

The table lists this clonotype with a count of one. The V gene is TRBV12-3 or TRBV12-4, the J gene TRBJ1-6, with TRBD1 as a possible D gene (6 bases). The CDR3 consists of 14 residues. V was clipped by 6 bases and J by 7 bases, with 13 bases between them. CDR3 sequence (DNA): TGTGCCAGCAGACGGGACATTTTGAATTCACCCCTCCACTTT. As protein: CASRRDILNSPLHF.

The J gene is TRBJ2-4, the V gene TRBV2; 8 bases are shared with TRBD1. This CDR3 region has 15 residues. CDR1 is SNHLY and CDR2 is FYNNEI in the germline V gene. Trimming removed 6 bases from V and 5 bases from J; junction bases left unmatched: 9. Here the CDR3 reads CASSPAGTGENIQYF. CDR3 sequence (DNA): TGTGCCAGCAGCCCAGCCGGGACAGGTGAAAACATTCAGTACTTC.

The genes are TRBV12-3 or TRBV12-4 and TRBJ2-5; D is unclear. This CDR3 has 17 residues. Trimming pared 0 bases from V and 1 base from J, leaving 15 bases between. As DNA, the CDR3 is TGTGCCAGCAGTTTAGCGGGTAGGGCAAATGTCCAAGAGACCCAGTACTTC. It yields the protein CASSLAGRANVQETQYF.

The chain employs TRBV28 and TRBJ2-5; TRBD2 agrees at 7 bases. The CDR3 spans 15 residues. V was pared by 3 bases and J by 13 bases, with 17 bases of the junction left unmatched. CDR1 is MDHEN and CDR2 is SYDVKM in the germline V gene. Here the CDR3 DNA reads TGTGCCAGCAGTTTGATAGGACTAGGTTGGACGGAGCCGTACTTC. Translation: CASSLIGLGWTEPYF.

The chain couples TRBV9 to TRBJ2-1; 11 nucleotides match TRBD2. CDR3 length: 14 residues. V trimming: 3 bases; J trimming: 10 bases; junction bases outside the gene matches: 6. CDR1 is SGDLS, CDR2 YYNGEE, per germline. CDR3 amino acids: CASSARLAGTEQFF. CDR3 nucleotides: TGTGCCAGCAGCGCCAGACTAGCGGGGACAGAGCAGTTCTTC. Drawing the rest from reference TRBV9 and TRBJ2-1, the complete variable domain is DSGVTQTPKHLITATGQRVTLRCSPRSGDLSVYWYQQSLDQGLQFLIQYYNGEERAKGNILERFSAQQFPDLHSELNLSSLELGDSALYFCASSARLAGTEQFFGPGTRLTVL.

This chain connects TRBV28 to TRBJ1-3; possible D gene TRBD1, 5 bases. Germline V gene data show CDR1 as MDHEN and CDR2 as SYDVKM. This CDR3 contains 14 residues. The germline V and J ends were trimmed by 3 bases and 8 bases, with 14 bases remaining between them. The CDR3 region is CASSFGGRLHTIYF. In nucleotides, the CDR3 is TGTGCCAGCAGTTTTGGGGGAAGGCTGCACACCATATATTTT.

The chain uses TRBV29-1 and TRBJ1-2; 7 nucleotides line up with TRBD1. The trim removed 4 bases at V and 7 bases at J, leaving 6 bases unmatched. Germline V CDR1 and CDR2: SQVTM, ANQGSEA. The CDR3 sequence is 12 residues long. Here the CDR3 DNA reads TGCAGCGTTGTAGGGCAGGGGGGTGGCTACACCTTC. It specifies CSVVGQGGGYTF.

V and J are TRBV23-1 and TRBJ2-1; TRBD2 might be the D (6 bases). TRBV23-1 is identified as an open reading frame with a role that is uncertain. Trimming shortened V by 5 bases and J by 6 bases, and 23 bases separated the two germline ends. The CDR3 loop spans 17 amino acids. The CDR3 loop reads CASSENTSRCFCNEQFF. The CDR3 DNA reads as TGCGCCAGCAGTGAGAATACTAGCAGATGTTTCTGCAATGAGCAGTTCTTC.

The chain carries TRBV7-3 and TRBJ2-4; 9 bases align to TRBD1. The closer fit of TRBJ2-7 to the DNA end suggests the J call may be wrong. This CDR3 has 15 amino acids. Germline CDR1 reads SGHTA; CDR2 reads FQGTGA. The CDR3 loop reads CASSLFGTGPYEQYF. In DNA form, the CDR3 reads TGTGCCAGCAGCCTTTTCGGGACAGGGCCCTACGAGCAGTACTTC.

The chain has TRBV27 and TRBJ1-1; unclear D gene. V lost 10 bases and J 5 bases, leaving 20 bases between the germline ends. Germline V gene data show CDR1 as MNHEY and CDR2 as SMNVEV (reference sequence). There are 14 residues in the CDR3. CDR3 in DNA: TGTGCCACCCAACCCCGGGGAGTAGGAACTGAAGCTTTCTTT. Amino acid sequence: CATQPRGVGTEAFF.

In its sample, this clonotype was seen many times. The chain employs TRBV25-1 and TRBJ2-6; D not certain. V was pared by 6 bases and J by 0 bases, with 6 bases between. The CDR3 has 14 residues. Germline lookup yields CDR1 MGHDK and CDR2 SYGVNS. The CDR3 bases are TGTGCCAGCAGAGGTAACTCTGGGGCCAACGTCCTGACTTTC. Encoded protein: CASRGNSGANVLTF.

The chain employs TRBV29-1 and TRBJ2-3; 7 nucleotides align to TRBD2. Germline assignment: CDR1 SQVTM and CDR2 ANQGSEA. V dropped 7 bases and J dropped 0; count of bases not matched to a gene: 4. The CDR3 runs to 13 residues. The CDR3 DNA sequence: TGCAGCGCAGCGGGACGTAGCACAGATACGCAGTATTTT. The encoded protein is CSAAGRSTDTQYF.

This clonotype was observed a handful of times. The rearrangement joins TRBV7-2 to TRBJ2-4; 8 nucleotides line up with TRBD1. Losses at the gene ends were 5 bases for V and 10 bases for J; bases not matched to a gene: 10. The CDR3 is 14 residues long. The germline CDR1 and CDR2 sequences are SGHTA and FQGNSA. The CDR3 region has the DNA TGTGCCAGCAGCCATGGGACAGGCTCGGGGATTCAGTACTTC. This gives the protein CASSHGTGSGIQYF.

V gene TRBV28 combines with J gene TRBJ2-7; D may be TRBD1 (6 bases). V lost 8 bases, J lost 10 bases, and 12 bases lay in between. The CDR3 covers 10 residues. Germline V gene data show CDR1 as MDHEN and CDR2 as SYDVKM. The chain's CDR3 is CASAGTKQYF. DNA of the CDR3: TGTGCCAGCGCAGGGACAAAACAGTACTTC.

This clonotype appeared a single time. The germline gene is not matched at one end of the junction; a read error may be the cause. CDR3 sequence (DNA): TGTGCCTGCAGCTCTCAAGCGGGAGGGCGGAACGAGCAGTACTTC. Its translation: CACSSQAGGRNEQYF. V gene TRBV9 combines with J gene TRBJ2-7, with TRBD2 matching over 10 bases. The CDR3 sequence is 15 residues long. Germline V lookup: CDR1 SGDLS, CDR2 YYNGEE.

In its sample, this clonotype was seen once. This rearrangement joins TRBV24-1 to TRBJ2-3; TRBD1 agrees at 7 bases. Trimming took 3 bases from V and 6 from J; bases not matched to a gene: 8. This CDR3 has 15 residues. CDR1 is KGHDR, CDR2 SFDVKD, per germline. The CDR3 DNA is TGTGCCACCAGTGATCCAGGGGGTACAGGGGATACGCAGTATTTT. This codes for CATSDPGGTGDTQYF.

This chain joins TRBV5-5 and TRBJ1-2; possibly TRBD1 for D (5 bases). The V end lost 3 bases, the J end lost 4 bases, and 10 bases lay between the germline ends. Germline lookup yields CDR1 SGHKS and CDR2 YYEKEE (reference sequence). There are 13 residues in the CDR3. The CDR3, as DNA: TGTGCCAGCAGCTCCCGGGACGGCTATGGCTACACCTTC. It yields the protein CASSSRDGYGYTF.

The chain links TRBV5-1 to TRBJ2-3; possibly TRBD2 for D (6 bases). Per germline, CDR1 SGHRS and CDR2 YFSETQ. CDR3 size: 16 residues. V lost 4 bases, J lost 2 bases, and 17 bases lay in between. The CDR3 region is CASSPLARGTTDTQYF. The DNA of the CDR3 is TGCGCCAGCAGCCCCCTCGCCCGGGGGACCACAGATACGCAGTATTTT.